One T cell receptor beta chain is described in this entry. Its antigen is unidentified. These data belong to a study of shared clonotypes between healthy human individuals. Study-wide background: Per-donor plates numbered three CD4 naive, three CD4 memory, two CD8 naive and one CD8 memory. Study outcomes and limitations: The sharing of 5% to 5.5% of naive CD4 clonotypes was seen across several donors.

From germline, CDR1 is SGHTA and CDR2 FQGTGA. V lost 5 bases and J lost 6; bases outside the gene matches: 4. CDR3 size: 15 residues. Profiled with immunoSEQ multiplex PCR; TCRdb holds only in-frame clones, not every one. The sample contains some 2,500,000 clones, over 85% of which appear only once. Sequencing input: naive CD4+ T cells from PBMCs. Subset of the sample: CD45RA+ positively selected. The TCR comes from a man aged 18-30 years in good health. Some clones in this sample may be carry-over from other donors' samples. The chain joins TRBV7-3 to TRBJ2-1, with 13 positions matching TRBD2. The CDR3 spells CASSRLAGGVNEQFF. The CDR3 bases are TGTGCCAGCAGCCGACTAGCGGGAGGAGTCAATGAGCAGTTCTTC.